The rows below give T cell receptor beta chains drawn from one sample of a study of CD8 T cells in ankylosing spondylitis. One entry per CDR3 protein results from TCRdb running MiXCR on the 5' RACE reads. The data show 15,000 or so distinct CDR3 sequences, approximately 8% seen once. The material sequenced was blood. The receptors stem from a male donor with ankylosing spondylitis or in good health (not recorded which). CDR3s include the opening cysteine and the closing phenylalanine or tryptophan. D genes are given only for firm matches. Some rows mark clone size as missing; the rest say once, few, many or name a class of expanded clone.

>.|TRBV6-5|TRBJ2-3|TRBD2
CASSGGGSRTDTQYF
TGTGCCAGCAGTGGCGGGGGGTCGCGCACAGATACGCAGTATTTT
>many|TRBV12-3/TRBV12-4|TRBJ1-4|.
CASSLDRNNEKLFF
TGTGCCAGCAGCCTCGACAGAAATAATGAAAAACTGTTTTTT
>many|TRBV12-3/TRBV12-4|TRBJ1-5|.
CASSFRVGQPQHF
TGTGCCAGCAGTTTCAGGGTTGGTCAGCCCCAGCATTTT
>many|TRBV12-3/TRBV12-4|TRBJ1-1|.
CASSSEDLGSTEAFF
TGTGCCAGCAGTTCGGAGGACCTGGGCAGTACTGAAGCTTTCTTT
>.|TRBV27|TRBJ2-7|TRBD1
CASSLWPPGGPYEQYF
TGTGCCAGCAGTTTATGGCCCCCAGGGGGCCCCTACGAGCAGTACTTC
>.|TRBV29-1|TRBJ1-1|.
CSGVVNTEAFF
TGCAGCGGTGTGGTTAACACTGAAGCTTTCTTT
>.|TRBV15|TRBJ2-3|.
CATSREGLPGTDTQYF
TGTGCCACCAGCAGAGAAGGACTTCCGGGGACAGATACGCAGTATTTT
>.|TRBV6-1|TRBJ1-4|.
CASSPSVWYEKLFF
TGTGCCAGCAGTCCTTCGGTTTGGTATGAAAAACTGTTTTTT
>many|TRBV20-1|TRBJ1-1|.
CSAKTMMGSTEAFF
TGCAGTGCTAAAACAATGATGGGGAGCACTGAAGCTTTCTTT
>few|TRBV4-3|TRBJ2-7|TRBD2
CASSHQAGTYEQYF
TGCGCCAGCAGCCACCAAGCGGGAACCTACGAGCAGTACTTC
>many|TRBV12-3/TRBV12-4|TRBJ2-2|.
CASSLQGGAGELFF
TGTGCCAGCAGTTTACAGGGGGGTGCCGGGGAGCTGTTTTTT
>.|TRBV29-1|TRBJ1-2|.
CSVEELNGYTF
TGCAGCGTTGAAGAGCTCAATGGCTACACCTTC
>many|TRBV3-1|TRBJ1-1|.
CASSQLRGAEAFF
TGTGCCAGCAGCCAACTCAGGGGTGCTGAAGCTTTCTTT
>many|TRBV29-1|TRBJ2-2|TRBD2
CSAGTSGNTGELFF
TGCAGCGCCGGGACTAGCGGTAACACCGGGGAGCTGTTTTTT
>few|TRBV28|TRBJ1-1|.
CASSLSGAGPRGNTEAFF
TGTGCCAGCAGTTTGTCGGGGGCAGGCCCCAGGGGGAACACTGAAGCTTTCTTT
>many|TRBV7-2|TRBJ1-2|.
CASRPRTPMNYGYTF
TGTGCCAGCAGGCCTAGGACACCCATGAACTATGGCTACACCTTC
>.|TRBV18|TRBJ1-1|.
CASQEGWGNTEAFF
TGTGCCAGTCAGGAGGGTTGGGGGAACACTGAAGCTTTCTTT
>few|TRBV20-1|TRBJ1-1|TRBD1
CSAESGGTEAFF
TGCAGTGCTGAATCAGGGGGCACTGAAGCTTTCTTT
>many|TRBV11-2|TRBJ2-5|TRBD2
CACTSGGVQETQYF
TGTGCCTGCACTAGCGGGGGGGTACAAGAGACCCAGTACTTC
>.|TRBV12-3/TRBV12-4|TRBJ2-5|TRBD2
CASSFAGGRETQYF
TGTGCCAGCAGTTTCGCGGGGGGGCGGGAGACCCAGTACTTC
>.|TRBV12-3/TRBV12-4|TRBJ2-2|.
CASSLYGTNTGELFF
TGTGCCAGCAGTTTATACGGCACGAACACCGGGGAGCTGTTTTTT
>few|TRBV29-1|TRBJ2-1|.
CSGYGTESSYNEQFF
TGCAGCGGGTACGGGACGGAGAGCTCCTACAATGAGCAGTTCTTC
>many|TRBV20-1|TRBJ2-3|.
CSAALIDRLTDTQYF
TGCAGTGCTGCCCTTATCGACAGGCTCACAGATACGCAGTATTTT
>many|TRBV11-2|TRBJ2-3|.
CASSFGMTQYF
TGTGCCAGCAGCTTTGGGATGACGCAGTATTTT
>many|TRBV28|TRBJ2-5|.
CASSPGRKETQYF
TGTGCCAGCAGCCCGGGACGGAAAGAGACCCAGTACTTC
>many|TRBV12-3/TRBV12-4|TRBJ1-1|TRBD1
CASSLAPEVGQGTEAFF
TGTGCCAGCAGTTTAGCGCCGGAGGTAGGACAGGGCACTGAAGCTTTCTTT
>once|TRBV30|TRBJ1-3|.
CAWSVGLSGNTIYF
TGTGCCTGGAGTGTCGGCCTCTCTGGAAACACCATATATTTT
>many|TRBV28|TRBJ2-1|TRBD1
CASSPMLDRENEQFF
TGTGCCAGCAGCCCGATGCTGGACAGGGAGAATGAGCAGTTCTTC
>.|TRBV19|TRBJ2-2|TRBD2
CASSVPSGRAGELFF
TGTGCCAGTAGTGTTCCTAGCGGGAGAGCCGGGGAGCTGTTTTTT
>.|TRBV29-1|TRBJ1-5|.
CSVDLGQQGPQHF
TGCAGCGTTGATCTAGGTCAACAAGGGCCCCAGCATTTT
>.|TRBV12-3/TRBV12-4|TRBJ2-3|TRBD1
CATLRGQGPTDTQYF
TGTGCCACCCTAAGGGGACAGGGACCCACAGATACGCAGTATTTT